This T cell receptor beta chain stems from a study of siplizumab effects on memory and regulatory T cells. The ends lost 5 bases at V and 2 bases at J; junction bases unmatched: 24. CDR1 is SGHVS, CDR2 FNYEAQ, per germline. The CDR3 covers 21 residues. Overall study results and limits: There was no confirmation of the suppressive function of proliferating Tregs from siplizumab cultures. With siplizumab, mappable alloreactive CD4+ clones averaged 68.8% Treg-derived, versus 25% to 30% in controls.

Clones were sequenced by immunoSEQ multiplex PCR, and TCRdb holds only the in-frame ones, with some missing. Of some 90,000 clones in the sample, 90% are singletons; the top ten hold about 15%. This clone was picked up a small number of times. Its antigen remains unknown. The sample comprised CD4+ T cells sorted from blood. The source is a human donor in good health. The chain joins TRBV7-6 to TRBJ2-3; TRBD2 matches at 8 bases. CDR3 in amino acids: CASSLGPGLVRGGRSTDTQYF. CDR3 sequence (DNA): TGTGCCAGCAGCCTAGGGCCGGGACTAGTTAGAGGGGGACGGTCCACAGATACGCAGTATTTT.